One and the same sample provided the 3 T cell receptor beta chains below, sequenced in a study of blood T cell repertoires in COVID-19. The method was immunoSEQ multiplex PCR; TCRdb's version includes in-frame clones alone and lacks a portion of them. The sample has more than 300,000 clones; roughly nine tenths are singletons. Sequencing was performed on PBMCs or T cells enriched from blood (not recorded which). The receptor source for this set is a woman aged 25 to 39 who had recovered from COVID-19.

The V and J genes are TRBV9 and TRBJ2-5; maybe TRBD2 (6 bases). The CDR3 contains 12 residues. Germline V gene sequence: CDR1 SGDLS, CDR2 YYNGEE. V gave up 5 bases and J gave up 5 bases, with 10 bases separating them. This chain's CDR3 is CASRGSGETQYF. For the CDR3, the DNA is TGTGCCAGCAGGGGAAGCGGGGAGACCCAGTACTTC.

The rearrangement links TRBV7-9 to TRBJ2-7; D is perhaps TRBD1 (6 bases). The CDR3 is 13 amino acids. V shed 5 bases and J shed 3 bases, with 11 bases lying between them. The V gene's germline CDR1 is SEHNR and CDR2 FQNEAQ (reference sequence). This CDR3 reads CASSGWTDYEQYF. CDR3 coding DNA: TGTGCCAGCAGCGGGTGGACAGACTACGAGCAGTACTTC.

This chain connects TRBV10-3 to TRBJ1-1; tentative D call: TRBD1 (6 bases). Germline assignment: CDR1 ENHRY and CDR2 SYGVKD. This CDR3 is built from 15 residues. V was clipped by 3 bases and J by 1 base, with 12 bases between them. DNA of the CDR3: TGTGCCATCAGTGACAGCGGACAGACGAACACTGAAGCTTTCTTT. It translates to CAISDSGQTNTEAFF.